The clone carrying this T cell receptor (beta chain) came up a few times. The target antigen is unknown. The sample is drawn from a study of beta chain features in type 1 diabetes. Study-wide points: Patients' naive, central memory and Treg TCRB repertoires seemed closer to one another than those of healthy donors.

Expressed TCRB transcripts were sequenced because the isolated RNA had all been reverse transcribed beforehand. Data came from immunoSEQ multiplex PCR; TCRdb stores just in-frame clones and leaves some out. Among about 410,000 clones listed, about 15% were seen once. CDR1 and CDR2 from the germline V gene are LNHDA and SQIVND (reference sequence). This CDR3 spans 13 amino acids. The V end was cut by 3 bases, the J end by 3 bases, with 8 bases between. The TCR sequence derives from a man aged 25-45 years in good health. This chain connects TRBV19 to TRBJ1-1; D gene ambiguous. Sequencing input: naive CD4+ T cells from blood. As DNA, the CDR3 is TGTGCCAGTAGTATTTCTGGGGACACTGAAGCTTTCTTT. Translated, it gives CASSISGDTEAFF.